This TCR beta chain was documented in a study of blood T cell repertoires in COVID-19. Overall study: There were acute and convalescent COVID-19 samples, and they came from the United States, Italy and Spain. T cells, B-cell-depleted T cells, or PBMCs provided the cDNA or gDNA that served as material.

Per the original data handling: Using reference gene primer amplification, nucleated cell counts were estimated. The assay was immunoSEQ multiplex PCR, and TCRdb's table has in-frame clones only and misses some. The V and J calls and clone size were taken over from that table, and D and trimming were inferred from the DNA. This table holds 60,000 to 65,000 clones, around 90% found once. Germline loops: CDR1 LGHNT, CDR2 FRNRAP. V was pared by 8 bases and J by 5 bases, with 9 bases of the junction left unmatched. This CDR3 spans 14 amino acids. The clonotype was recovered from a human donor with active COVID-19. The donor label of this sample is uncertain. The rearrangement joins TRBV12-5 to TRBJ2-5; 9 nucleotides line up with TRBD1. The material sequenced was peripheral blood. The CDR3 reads CASRKTGGGETQYF. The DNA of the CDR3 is TGTGCTAGTCGTAAGACAGGGGGAGGGGAGACCCAGTACTTC.